This entry lists 14 T cell receptor beta chains sequenced from one sample in a study of control samples from healthy donors and cancer patients. The protocol was immunoSEQ multiplex PCR, while the TCRdb copy is restricted to in-frame clones and leaves out a portion. The sample carries approximately 94,000 clones, roughly nine tenths recorded once. Sequencing was carried out using blood. Source of these receptors: a woman between 50 and 59 years old in good health.

V and J are TRBV7-2 and TRBJ1-2; 7 nucleotides line up with TRBD1. Germline lookup yields CDR1 SGHTA and CDR2 FQGNSA. The CDR3 length is 16 residues. V lost 1 base, J lost 4 bases, and 9 bases stayed unmatched. The CDR3 bases are TGTGCCAGCAGCTTAGGAGCCAGGGGGGCGGGCTATGGCTACACCTTC. This encodes CASSLGARGAGYGYTF. Drawing the rest from reference TRBV7-2 and TRBJ1-2, the complete variable domain is GAGVSQSPSNKVTEKGKDVELRCDPISGHTALYWYRQSLGQGLEFLIYFQGNSAPDKSGLPSDRFSAERTGGSVSTLTIQRTQQEDSAVYLCASSLGARGAGYGYTFGSGTRLTVV.

The chain carries TRBV5-4 and TRBJ2-5; the D is unclear. Germline V CDR1 and CDR2: SGHNT, YYREEE (reference sequence). CDR3 length equals 11 residues. V was shortened by 3 bases and J by 5 bases, with 5 bases between the two germline ends. CDR3 loop: CASSSTETQYF. As DNA, the CDR3 is TGTGCCAGCAGCTCTACGGAGACCCAGTACTTC.

About this clone: Its ends do not fully match the called genes, so a read error is possible. The chain combines TRBV12-5 with TRBJ2-1, with 12 bases aligning to TRBD1. This CDR3 has 13 residues. CDR1 and CDR2 (germline): LGHNT, FRNRAP. CDR3 sequence (DNA): TGTGCTAGTGGTTTGGTACTGGGGACAGGGGGCGTCTTC. Amino acids: CASGLVLGTGGVF.

This clone was seen a handful of times. This sequence joins TRBV4-3 and TRBJ1-1, with D uncertain. Germline values: CDR1 LGHNA, CDR2 YSLEER. Between the trimmed V and J ends, which lost 0 bases and 1 base, there was a span of 3 bases. This CDR3 has 13 amino acids. The CDR3: CASSQEKNTEAFF. The CDR3, as DNA: TGCGCCAGCAGCCAAGAAAAGAACACTGAAGCTTTCTTT.

As DNA, the CDR3 is TGCGCCAGCAGCCAAGGGATTGGGGGCAGGAACACTGAAGCTTTCTTT. Its translation: CASSQGIGGRNTEAFF. The chain combines TRBV4-3 with TRBJ1-1; perhaps TRBD1 as D (6 bases). The length of the CDR3 is 16 residues. Germline CDR1 is LGHNA and CDR2 is YSLEER. The V end was cut by 1 base, the J end by 1 base, with 13 bases between.

V and J are TRBV9 and TRBJ2-2; 7 bases map to TRBD1. CDR3 length equals 18 residues. The trim removed 3 bases at V and 2 bases at J, leaving 13 bases unmatched. Germline lookup yields CDR1 SGDLS and CDR2 YYNGEE. In DNA form, the CDR3 reads TGTGCCAGCAGCGCCCTAAATACCGGGACAGAAAACACCGGGGAGCTGTTTTTT. Its protein product is CASSALNTGTENTGELFF.

The V call is TRBV6-6, the J call TRBJ2-2; 9 bases match TRBD1. The CDR3 covers 15 residues. The V segment lost 6 bases and the J segment 7 bases; nucleotides outside the gene matches: 9. Germline V gene sequence: CDR1 MNHNY, CDR2 SVGAGI (reference sequence). The CDR3 protein is CASSIQGALIGELFF. The CDR3 DNA sequence: TGTGCCAGCAGCATACAGGGGGCACTAATCGGGGAGCTGTTTTTT.

The V call is TRBV2, the J call TRBJ1-2; perhaps TRBD1 as D (6 bases). Germline V gene sequence: CDR1 SNHLY, CDR2 FYNNEI. V was clipped by 4 bases and J by 8 bases, with 17 bases between them. The CDR3 contains 14 residues. For the CDR3, the DNA is TGTGCCAGCAGTGCCCAGGGGCCCCTAGGAGGCTACACCTTC. This translates into CASSAQGPLGGYTF.

The chain uses TRBV4-3 and TRBJ2-1, with TRBD2 identical over 11 bases. J was trimmed by 8 bases and V by 1 base; bases with no gene match: 7. This CDR3 contains 16 residues. CDR1 LGHNA and CDR2 YSLEER come from the germline V gene. The CDR3 nucleotides read TGCGCCAGCAGCCAAGGATCTACTAGCGGGAGCTATGAGCAGTTCTTC. Residues: CASSQGSTSGSYEQFF.

The chain joins TRBV12-3 or TRBV12-4 to TRBJ1-5; D uncertain. The CDR3 sequence is 12 residues long. With 5 bases removed from V and 9 bases from J, the gap between germline ends came to 11 bases. The CDR3: CASSLDPTPQHF. The CDR3 DNA reads as TGTGCCAGCAGTCTGGACCCTACGCCCCAGCATTTT.

V and J are TRBV19 and TRBJ1-6; no clear D gene. Per the germline V gene, CDR1 is LNHDA and CDR2 is SQIVND (reference sequence). V was trimmed by 5 bases and J by 10 bases, leaving 18 bases between them. This CDR3 is built from 15 residues. CDR3 nucleotide sequence: TGTGCCAGTAGTTCGCACAGACCGGGGTCGTCACCCCTCCACTTT. Translation gives CASSSHRPGSSPLHF. Supplemented by reference TRBV19 and TRBJ1-6, the full variable domain reads DGGITQSPKYLFRKEGQNVTLSCEQNLNHDAMYWYRQDPGQGLRLIYYSQIVNDFQKGDIAEGYSVSREKKESFPLTVTSAQKNPTAFYLCASSSHRPGSSPLHFGNGTRLTVT.

The rearrangement links TRBV9 to TRBJ2-3; D is unresolved. Deletions cut 4 bases from V and 5 bases from J, with 8 bases between. The CDR3 is 12 amino acids. Germline V lookup: CDR1 SGDLS, CDR2 YYNGEE. The CDR3 here is CASSQVEDTQYF. CDR3 in DNA: TGTGCCAGCAGCCAGGTGGAAGATACGCAGTATTTT.

In this sample, this clone turned up a few times. The V call is TRBV15, the J call TRBJ2-3; no definite D call. Trimming stripped 0 bases from V and 2 bases from J, with 9 bases between. This CDR3 has 15 residues. Germline CDR1 is LNHNV and CDR2 is YYDKDF (reference sequence). CDR3 in amino acids: CATSRDGRITDTQYF. As DNA, the CDR3 is TGTGCCACCAGCAGAGACGGGCGGATCACAGATACGCAGTATTTT.

This clone was counted a few times. The chain has TRBV2 and TRBJ1-5; the D gene is possibly TRBD1 (6 bases). The CDR3 spans 12 residues. Trimming shortened V by 8 bases and J by 3 bases, and 8 bases separated the two germline ends. Germline V gene data show CDR1 as SNHLY and CDR2 as FYNNEI. CDR3 nucleotide sequence: TGTGCCAGCCACAGGGCCAATCAGCCCCAGCATTTT. As protein: CASHRANQPQHF.